Listed below are T cell receptor beta chains from one sample, sequenced in a study of T cell responses to AZD1222 COVID-19 vaccine. TCRdb's table, derived via immunoSEQ multiplex PCR, lists solely in-frame clones and lacks some. This table holds roughly 72,000 clones, roughly 88% found once. Specimen: peripheral blood, collected 28 days after the second dose of the MenACWY control vaccine. The receptor set was obtained from an adult who received the MenACWY meningococcal vaccine as a control. The CDR3 runs from the conserved cysteine through the conserved F or W. D genes are given only for firm matches. Clone sizes are given selectively: once, few, many, or a class where the clone is expanded.

d_call j_call clone_size v_call cdr3_aa cdr3_nt
TRBD1 TRBJ2-5 - TRBV12-5 CASGLGQGTSETQYF TGTGCTAGTGGCCTGGGACAGGGGACGTCAGAGACCCAGTACTTC
- TRBJ1-2 - TRBV16 CASSPFRGGSYGYTF TGTGCCAGCAGCCCCTTTAGGGGGGGGAGCTATGGCTACACCTTC
- TRBJ1-2 - TRBV6-5 CASSYSGDNYGYTF TGTGCCAGCAGTTACTCGGGGGACAACTATGGCTACACCTTC
- TRBJ2-5 - TRBV2 CASSEQGLLGETQYF TGTGCCAGCAGTGAACAAGGACTGTTGGGGGAGACCCAGTACTTC
- TRBJ1-2 - TRBV7-9 CASTVSQDYYGYTF TGTGCCAGCACCGTCTCGCAGGATTACTATGGCTACACCTTC
- TRBJ1-2 - TRBV7-9 CASSLTPERTDYGYTF TGTGCCAGCAGCTTGACCCCGGAAAGGACAGATTACGGCTACACCTTC
TRBD1 TRBJ1-2 - TRBV7-2 CASSLGTGNYGYTF TGTGCCAGCAGCTTAGGGACAGGGAATTATGGCTACACCTTC
- TRBJ1-1 - TRBV5-6 CASSPTSAANTEAFF TGTGCCAGCAGCCCGACCTCAGCCGCTAACACTGAAGCTTTCTTT
- TRBJ2-5 once TRBV11-2 CASSLDQRWGDETQYF TGTGCCAGCAGCTTAGATCAGAGGTGGGGGGACGAGACCCAGTACTTC
TRBD1 TRBJ1-2 - TRBV5-8 CASSLTGGTIRGYTF TGTGCCAGCAGCCTGACAGGGGGGACAATCCGTGGCTACACCTTC
- TRBJ1-1 once TRBV28 CASSIRQTNTEAFF TGTGCCAGCAGCATAAGACAGACGAACACTGAAGCTTTCTTT
- TRBJ2-7 - TRBV4-2 CASSQKGSPEQYF TGTGCCAGCAGCCAAAAGGGCTCACCCGAGCAGTACTTC
- TRBJ2-4 - TRBV6-5 CASSFGQHKNIQYF TGTGCCAGCAGTTTCGGGCAACACAAAAACATTCAGTACTTC
- TRBJ1-5 - TRBV2 CASSDSGSNQPQHF TGTGCCAGCAGTGATTCAGGGTCAAATCAGCCCCAGCATTTT
TRBD1 TRBJ1-1 - TRBV6-5 CASGPWGTESLEAFF TGTGCCAGCGGCCCCTGGGGGACAGAGTCCCTTGAAGCTTTCTTT
TRBD2 TRBJ2-7 - TRBV29-1 CSALAGGGSYEQYF TGCAGCGCCCTCGCGGGGGGTGGGTCCTACGAGCAGTACTTC
TRBD1 TRBJ1-1 - TRBV25-1 CASSSLQGGAGYAFF TGTGCCAGCAGCAGCCTACAGGGGGGCGCAGGGTACGCTTTCTTT
TRBD1 TRBJ1-2 - TRBV5-4 CASSLRDRAYGYTF TGTGCCAGCAGCTTGAGGGACAGGGCTTATGGCTACACCTTC
- TRBJ1-5 - TRBV6-5 CASSYSPGRNQPQHF TGTGCCAGCAGTTACTCGCCAGGGAGGAATCAGCCCCAGCATTTT
- TRBJ1-2 - TRBV10-3 CATQLDGRNYGYTF TGTGCCACCCAATTAGACGGGCGGAACTATGGCTACACCTTC
TRBD1 TRBJ1-4 - TRBV3-1/TRBV3-2 CASSQLDRNEKLFF TGTGCCAGCAGCCAATTGGACAGGAACGAAAAACTGTTTTTT
TRBD1 TRBJ1-4 once TRBV25-1 CASSAPPTGVHNEKLFF TGTGCCAGCAGCGCCCCCCCTACAGGGGTTCATAATGAAAAACTGTTTTTT